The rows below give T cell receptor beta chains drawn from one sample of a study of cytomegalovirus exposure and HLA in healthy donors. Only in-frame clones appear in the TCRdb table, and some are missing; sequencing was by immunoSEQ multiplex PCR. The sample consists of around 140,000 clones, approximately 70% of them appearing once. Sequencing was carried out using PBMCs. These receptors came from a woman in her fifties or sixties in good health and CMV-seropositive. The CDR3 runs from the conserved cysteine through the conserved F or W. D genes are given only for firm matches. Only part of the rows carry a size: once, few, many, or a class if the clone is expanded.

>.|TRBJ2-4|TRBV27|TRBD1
CASSPSTGGRWNIQYF
TGTGCCAGCAGTCCTTCGACAGGGGGCAGGTGGAACATTCAGTACTTC
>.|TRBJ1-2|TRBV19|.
CASSTREHYGYTF
TGTGCCAGTAGTACCAGGGAACACTATGGCTACACCTTC
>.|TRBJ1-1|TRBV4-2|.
CASSQDPTGHMNTEAFF
TGTGCCAGCAGCCAAGACCCGACAGGACACATGAACACTGAAGCTTTCTTT
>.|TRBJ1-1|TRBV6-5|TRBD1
CASSGQGGAEAFF
TGTGCCAGCAGCGGACAGGGGGGGGCCGAAGCTTTCTTT
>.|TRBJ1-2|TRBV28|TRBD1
CASRHRDRVGYGYTF
TGTGCCAGCAGGCATCGGGACAGGGTGGGCTATGGCTACACCTTC
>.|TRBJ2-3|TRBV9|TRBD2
CASSVNSPAGGTQYF
TGTGCCAGCAGCGTAAACTCCCCAGCGGGAGGTACGCAGTATTTT
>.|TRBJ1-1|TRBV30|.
CAWSPRGARTEAFF
TGTGCCTGGAGTCCTCGGGGGGCGCGGACTGAAGCTTTCTTT
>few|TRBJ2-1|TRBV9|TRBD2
CASRGGEYNEQFF
TGTGCCAGCAGGGGAGGGGAATACAATGAGCAGTTCTTC
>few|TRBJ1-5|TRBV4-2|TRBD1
CASSPNPGQGAGQPQHF
TGTGCCAGCAGCCCAAACCCGGGACAGGGGGCGGGACAGCCCCAGCATTTT
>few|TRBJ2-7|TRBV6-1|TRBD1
CASSVPRQGFYEQYF
TGTGCCAGCAGTGTACCGAGACAGGGGTTCTACGAGCAGTACTTC
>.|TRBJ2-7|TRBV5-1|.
CASSLWGADEQYF
TGCGCCAGCAGCTTATGGGGAGCTGACGAGCAGTACTTC
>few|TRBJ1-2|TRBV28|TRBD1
CASSSQRQGGNYGYTF
TGTGCCAGCAGTTCGCAAAGACAGGGGGGTAACTATGGCTACACCTTC
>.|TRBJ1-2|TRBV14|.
CASSPTGLTNYGYTF
TGTGCCAGCAGCCCGACAGGCCTCACTAACTATGGCTACACCTTC
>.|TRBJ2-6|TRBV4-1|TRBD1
CASSHRTGGSGANVLTF
TGCGCCAGCAGCCATCGGACAGGTGGGTCTGGGGCCAACGTCCTGACTTTC
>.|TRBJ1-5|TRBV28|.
CASGPGGRNQPQHF
TGTGCCAGCGGGCCCGGGGGTCGCAATCAGCCCCAGCATTTT
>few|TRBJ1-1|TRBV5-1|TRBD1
CASSLTGGTEAFF
TGCGCCAGCAGCTTAACAGGGGGGACTGAAGCTTTCTTT
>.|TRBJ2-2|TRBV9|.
CASSVEPQVTGELFF
TGTGCCAGCAGCGTAGAACCCCAGGTCACCGGGGAGCTGTTTTTT
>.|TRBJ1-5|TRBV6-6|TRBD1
CASSPGQGYNQPQHF
TGTGCCAGCAGTCCAGGACAGGGCTACAATCAGCCCCAGCATTTT
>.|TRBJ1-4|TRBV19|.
CASSMGQGRTNEKLFF
TGTGCCAGTAGTATGGGTCAGGGTAGGACTAATGAAAAACTGTTTTTT
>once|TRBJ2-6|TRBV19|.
CASSLSGANVLTF
TGTGCCAGTTCCTTGTCTGGGGCCAACGTCCTGACTTTC
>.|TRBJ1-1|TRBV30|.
CAWTHDTNTEAFF
TGTGCCTGGACCCATGACACGAACACTGAAGCTTTCTTT
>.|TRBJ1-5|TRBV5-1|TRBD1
CASSLEGAGNQPQHF
TGCGCCAGCAGCTTGGAGGGGGCGGGCAATCAGCCCCAGCATTTT
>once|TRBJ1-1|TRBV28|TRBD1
CASIGTGGLYEAFF
TGTGCCAGCATTGGAACAGGGGGACTTTATGAAGCTTTCTTT
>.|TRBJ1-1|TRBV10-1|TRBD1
CASSGTGATEAFF
TGCGCCAGCAGCGGGACAGGGGCCACTGAAGCTTTCTTT
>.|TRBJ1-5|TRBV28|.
CASRVYSNQPQHF
TGTGCCAGCAGGGTCTATAGCAATCAGCCCCAGCATTTT
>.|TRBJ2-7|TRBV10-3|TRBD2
CAISENTPRLAGTYEQYF
TGTGCCATCAGTGAGAATACTCCTCGGTTAGCGGGAACCTACGAGCAGTACTTC
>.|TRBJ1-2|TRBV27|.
CASSLSGEASHTF
TGTGCCAGCAGTTTATCCGGAGAGGCATCGCACACCTTC
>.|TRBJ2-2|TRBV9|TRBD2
CASSDPGLAGSSRSGELFF
TGTGCCAGCAGCGACCCGGGACTAGCGGGAAGTAGTAGGTCCGGGGAGCTGTTTTTT
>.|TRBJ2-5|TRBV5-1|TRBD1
CASSPGQGLETQYF
TGCGCCAGCAGCCCCGGACAGGGGTTAGAGACCCAGTACTTC
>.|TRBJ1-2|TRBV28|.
CASRPTGLADYGYTF
TGTGCCAGCAGACCGACGGGACTCGCAGACTATGGCTACACCTTC
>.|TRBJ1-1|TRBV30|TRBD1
CAWSPLGTASGSEAFF
TGTGCCTGGAGTCCCCTTGGGACAGCTAGTGGGTCTGAAGCTTTCTTT
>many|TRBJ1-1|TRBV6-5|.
CASTQGFGSTEAFF
TGTGCCAGCACCCAGGGATTTGGATCGACTGAAGCTTTCTTT
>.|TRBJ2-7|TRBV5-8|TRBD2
CASSSGTSIGYEQYF
TGTGCCAGCAGCTCGGGGACTAGCATAGGTTACGAGCAGTACTTC
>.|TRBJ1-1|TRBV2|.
CASSETGYSNTEAFF
TGTGCCAGCAGTGAAACAGGGTATTCGAACACTGAAGCTTTCTTT
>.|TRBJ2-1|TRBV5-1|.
CASSLGTVNEQFF
TGCGCCAGCAGCTTGGGGACAGTCAATGAGCAGTTCTTC
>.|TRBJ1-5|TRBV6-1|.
CASRSDRGYQPQHF
TGTGCCAGCAGATCCGACCGGGGGTATCAGCCCCAGCATTTT
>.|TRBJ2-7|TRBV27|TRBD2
CASSPYSGRGAYEQYF
TGTGCCAGCAGTCCCTATAGCGGGAGAGGGGCCTACGAGCAGTACTTC
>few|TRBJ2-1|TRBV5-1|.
CASTPLSGGNEQFF
TGCGCCAGCACCCCCCTCTCCGGGGGCAATGAGCAGTTCTTC
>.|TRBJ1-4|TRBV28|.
CASGLTINEKLFF
TGTGCCAGCGGTCTGACTATTAATGAAAAACTGTTTTTT
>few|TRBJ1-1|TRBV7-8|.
CASSLFVSNTEAFF
TGTGCCAGCAGCTTATTCGTGTCGAACACTGAAGCTTTCTTT
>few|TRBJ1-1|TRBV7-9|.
CASSLGQANTEAFF
TGTGCCAGCAGCTTAGGACAGGCGAACACTGAAGCTTTCTTT
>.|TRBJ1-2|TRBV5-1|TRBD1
CASSVDREGGYTF
TGCGCCAGCAGCGTGGACAGGGAGGGTGGCTACACCTTC
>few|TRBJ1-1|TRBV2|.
CASSPQGLMNTEAFF
TGTGCCAGCAGTCCGCAGGGCCTTATGAACACTGAAGCTTTCTTT
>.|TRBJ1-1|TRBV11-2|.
CASAINWNTEAFF
TGTGCCAGCGCTATTAACTGGAACACTGAAGCTTTCTTT
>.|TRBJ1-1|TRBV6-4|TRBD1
CASSRNRDSEAFF
TGTGCCAGCAGCCGCAACAGGGACAGCGAAGCTTTCTTT
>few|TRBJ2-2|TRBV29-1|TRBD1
CSARSGTGSTGELFF
TGCAGCGCCAGATCCGGGACAGGGTCCACCGGGGAGCTGTTTTTT